Shown below are 28 T cell receptor beta chains from a single sample sequenced in a study of blood T cell repertoires in COVID-19. Method: immunoSEQ multiplex PCR; TCRdb's copy keeps in-frame clones and lacks some. The table includes about 250,000 clones, 90% detected once. Specimen: peripheral blood. Receptors were obtained from a woman aged 55-69 years with COVID-19, enrolled during active disease.

This chain joins TRBV3-1 (or the pseudogene TRBV3-2) and TRBJ1-5; 7 bases line up with TRBD1. CDR1 is LGHDT and CDR2 is YNNKEL in the germline V gene (reference sequence). J was trimmed by 6 bases and V by 0 bases; bases with no gene match: 5. CDR3 length: 15 amino acids. CDR3 sequence reads: CASSQDVGGRQPQHF. CDR3 DNA: TGTGCCAGCAGCCAAGATGTAGGGGGCCGTCAGCCCCAGCATTTT.

The chain is built from TRBV5-5 and TRBJ1-3; D uncertain. The CDR3 is made up of 15 amino acids. Trimming removed 4 bases at V and 2 bases at J, with 13 bases between. CDR1 is SGHKS, CDR2 YYEKEE, per germline (reference sequence). The CDR3 DNA reads as TGTGCCAGCAGCCCTGAACCAGGCCCTGGAAACACCATATATTTT. It yields the protein CASSPEPGPGNTIYF.

The chain employs TRBV7-6 and TRBJ2-1; perhaps TRBD2 as D (6 bases). The CDR3 length is 17 residues. Trimming shortened V by 3 bases and J by 0 bases, and 15 bases separated the two germline ends. Germline CDR1 reads SGHVS; CDR2 reads FNYEAQ. Written as DNA, the CDR3 is TGTGCCAGCAGCTTGGGTGTGCGGGGAAGCTCCTACAATGAGCAGTTCTTC. Residues: CASSLGVRGSSYNEQFF.

The chain combines TRBV7-8 with TRBJ2-1, with a possible D match to TRBD2 (5 bases). The germline CDR1 and CDR2 sequences are SGHVS and FQNEAQ. The CDR3 extends over 15 amino acids. The V and J ends lost 5 bases and 5 bases respectively, with 16 bases between them. CDR3 coding DNA: TGTGCCAGCAGCAAGTACGAGGGCAATAACAATGAGCAGTTCTTC. Translation: CASSKYEGNNNEQFF.

This chain links TRBV19 with TRBJ1-6, with a possible D match to TRBD1 (6 bases). The ends were cut back, 4 bases at V and 6 bases at J, with 7 bases in the middle. The CDR3 is made up of 13 amino acids. The germline V gene has CDR1 LNHDA and CDR2 SQIVND (reference sequence). The CDR3 sequence is CASSRGPNSPLHF. CDR3 nucleotides: TGTGCCAGTAGTAGGGGGCCTAATTCACCCCTCCACTTT.

The chain employs TRBV3-1 (or the pseudogene TRBV3-2) and TRBJ1-5, with TRBD1 identical over 8 bases. The germline V gene has CDR1 LGHDT and CDR2 YNNKEL (reference sequence). The CDR3 covers 15 residues. V was clipped by 3 bases and J by 3 bases; unmatched bases: 4. CDR3 bases: TGTGCCAGCAGCCAGGCGACAGGGGCCAATCAGCCCCAGCATTTT. It is translated as CASSQATGANQPQHF.

This clone turned up a few times. The CDR3 protein is CSVEEVAGANGYTF. In DNA form, the CDR3 reads TGCAGCGTTGAAGAGGTGGCAGGTGCGAATGGCTACACCTTC. The chain links TRBV29-1 to TRBJ1-2; the D is unclear. Trimming removed 0 bases at V and 6 bases at J, with 14 bases between. The length of the CDR3 is 14 residues. The V gene's germline CDR1 is SQVTM and CDR2 ANQGSEA.

This chain connects TRBV7-8 to TRBJ1-5; possible D gene TRBD1, 6 bases. Trimming shortened V by 2 bases and J by 0 bases, and 11 bases separated the two germline ends. In germline, CDR1 is SGHVS, CDR2 FQNEAQ. The CDR3 runs 16 residues. CDR3 residues: CASSLTGTNSNQPQHF. The CDR3, as DNA: TGTGCCAGCAGCTTAACCGGGACAAATAGCAATCAGCCCCAGCATTTT.

The CDR3 bases are TGTGCCAGCAGTCGCGTGGCGGGGGCGTACACTGAAGCTTTCTTT. Amino acids: CASSRVAGAYTEAFF. The chain combines TRBV11-2 with TRBJ1-1; perhaps TRBD1 as D (6 bases). Trimming removed 6 bases at V and 3 bases at J, with 17 bases between. Germline CDR1 and CDR2: SGHAT and FQNNGV. CDR3 length: 15 amino acids.

The V call is TRBV3-1 (or the pseudogene TRBV3-2), the J call TRBJ2-1, with D unresolved. The germline gives CDR1 LGHDT, CDR2 YNNKEL (reference sequence). The length of the CDR3 is 13 residues. The ends were cut back, 1 base at V and 6 bases at J, with 7 bases in the middle. The chain's CDR3 is CASSQAVLNEQFF. Here the CDR3 DNA reads TGTGCCAGCAGCCAAGCGGTGCTCAATGAGCAGTTCTTC.

This clone showed up many times. This same CDR3 is encoded by further DNA sequences in the sample. The chain joins TRBV27 to TRBJ1-1; TRBD1 aligns across 7 bases. Germline CDR1 reads MNHEY; CDR2 reads SMNVEV (reference sequence). V lost 7 bases and J lost 2; bases outside the gene matches: 7. The CDR3 has 14 residues. For the CDR3, the DNA is TGTGCCAGCAATAGACAGGGACCCAACACTGAAGCTTTCTTT. It encodes CASNRQGPNTEAFF.

V usage is TRBV4-1 and J usage is TRBJ1-5; no clear D gene. From germline, CDR1 is MGHRA and CDR2 YSYEKL. V was cut by 0 bases and J by 1 base, with 4 bases left in between. The CDR3 runs 14 residues. In DNA, the CDR3 is TGCGCCAGCAGCCAAGACCCGAGCAATCAGCCCCAGCATTTT. It encodes CASSQDPSNQPQHF.

The table lists this clone with a count of one. V usage is TRBV10-3 and J usage is TRBJ1-2, with 10 nucleotides matching TRBD1. Trimming removed 6 bases from V and 11 bases from J; junction bases left unmatched: 9. The CDR3 covers 13 residues. CDR1 and CDR2 from the germline V gene are ENHRY and SYGVKD. The CDR3 nucleotides are TGTGCCATCAGCGCCGGGACAGGGGAGAGTTACACCTTC. This translates into CAISAGTGESYTF.

The V gene is TRBV7-2, the J gene TRBJ1-3, with D uncertain. Germline V gene sequence: CDR1 SGHTA, CDR2 FQGNSA. The CDR3 runs to 16 residues. Trimming took off 1 base at V and 0 bases at J, with 10 bases between the two ends. CDR3 coding DNA: TGTGCCAGCAGCTTAGGGTTGGGCTACTCTGGAAACACCATATATTTT. The encoded protein is CASSLGLGYSGNTIYF.

This chain connects TRBV9 to TRBJ1-1, with D perhaps TRBD1 (5 bases). Per germline, CDR1 SGDLS and CDR2 YYNGEE. Trimming shortened V by 4 bases and J by 0 bases, and 13 bases separated the two germline ends. CDR3 length: 15 amino acids. In DNA, the CDR3 is TGTGCCAGCAGCTCCAGGGCCGTGATGAACACTGAAGCTTTCTTT. This sequence encodes CASSSRAVMNTEAFF.

The chain joins TRBV18 to TRBJ1-6; 10 positions match TRBD1. There are 15 residues in the CDR3. The germline V gene encodes CDR1 KGHSH and CDR2 LQKENI. V lost 3 bases to trimming and J lost 10 bases; unmatched junction nucleotides: 6. The CDR3 is CASSPLDRGQSPLHF. The DNA for the CDR3 is TGTGCCAGCTCACCTCTCGACAGGGGGCAGTCACCCCTCCACTTT.

The chain joins TRBV6-1 to TRBJ1-6, with D possibly being TRBD1 (5 bases). V was trimmed by 3 bases and J by 4 bases, leaving 10 bases between them. This CDR3 spans 15 amino acids. Germline CDR1 and CDR2: MNHNS and SASEGT. Here the CDR3 reads CASSESGPYNSPLHF. In DNA, the CDR3 is TGTGCCAGCAGTGAGTCAGGGCCTTATAATTCACCCCTCCACTTT.

This clone was seen only once. The rearrangement uses TRBV7-6 and TRBJ2-5, with a tentative D call TRBD2 (6 bases). The CDR3 sequence is 16 residues long. The V gene lost 2 bases and the J gene lost 1 base, with 14 bases spanning the gap. Germline lookup yields CDR1 SGHVS and CDR2 FNYEAQ. The CDR3 DNA sequence: TGTGCCAGCAGCTTATTTCCACGAGCGGGCCAAGAGACCCAGTACTTC. Protein sequence: CASSLFPRAGQETQYF.

V is TRBV30 and J is TRBJ2-5; D gene unclear. CDR1 GTSNPN and CDR2 SVGIG come from the germline V gene (reference sequence). The CDR3 is 13 amino acids. V was cut by 0 bases and J by 2 bases, with 7 bases left in between. This CDR3 reads CAWSVALQETQYF. The CDR3 bases are TGTGCCTGGAGTGTCGCACTTCAAGAGACCCAGTACTTC.

The chain links TRBV7-9 to TRBJ2-7; 9 nucleotides align to TRBD1. This CDR3 comprises 13 residues. The germline CDR1 and CDR2 sequences are SEHNR and FQNEAQ (reference sequence). With 5 bases clipped from V and 4 bases from J, the junction kept 3 bases outside the gene matches. Here the CDR3 DNA reads TGTGCCAGCAGCGGACAGGGGAAGTACGAGCAGTACTTC. This translates into CASSGQGKYEQYF.

The rearrangement links TRBV7-3 to TRBJ2-5; D possibly corresponds to TRBD2 (6 bases). The CDR3 totals 18 residues. V was trimmed by 2 bases and J by 5 bases, leaving 24 bases between them. Germline V gene data show CDR1 as SGHTA and CDR2 as FQGTGA. CDR3 bases: TGTGCCAGCAGCTTATATCCCTTGGGGGGTAGCTCCGGGGAGACCCAGTACTTC. It encodes CASSLYPLGGSSGETQYF.

J is TRBJ2-1 and V is TRBV7-9, with D possibly TRBD1 on 6 matching bases. The CDR3 runs 16 residues. Trimming removed 5 bases at V and 1 base at J, with 15 bases between. Germline values: CDR1 SEHNR, CDR2 FQNEAQ (reference sequence). The DNA for the CDR3 is TGTGCCAGCAGCGGACCCAAAGGGGGATCCTACAATGAGCAGTTCTTC. It yields the protein CASSGPKGGSYNEQFF.

J is TRBJ1-5 and V is TRBV10-3, with D possibly being TRBD1 (6 bases). The germline V gene has CDR1 ENHRY and CDR2 SYGVKD. This CDR3 has 15 residues. The V gene lost 0 bases and the J gene lost 3 bases, with 9 bases spanning the gap. CDR3 DNA: TGTGCCATCAGTGAGTCCAACAGGGTCAATCAGCCCCAGCATTTT. Translation: CAISESNRVNQPQHF.

CDR3 coding DNA: TGTGCCAGCAGCCGGACACCTACTAACTATGGCTACACCTTC. It encodes CASSRTPTNYGYTF. J is TRBJ1-2 and V is TRBV3-1 (or the pseudogene TRBV3-2); maybe TRBD1 (5 bases). There are 14 residues in the CDR3. Germline CDR1 is LGHDT and CDR2 is YNNKEL (reference sequence). V was cut by 4 bases and J by 0 bases, with 9 bases left in between.

This sequence joins TRBV7-2 and TRBJ2-7; possibly TRBD2 for D (6 bases). This CDR3 spans 14 amino acids. V lost 2 bases and J 4 bases, leaving 12 bases between the germline ends. Germline V CDR1 and CDR2: SGHTA, FQGNSA. The CDR3 is CASSLFKEGYEQYF. CDR3 nucleotide sequence: TGTGCCAGCAGCTTATTTAAGGAGGGTTACGAGCAGTACTTC.

V is TRBV4-3 and J is TRBJ1-4; D gene ambiguous. Germline CDR1 reads LGHNA; CDR2 reads YSLEER. The CDR3 has 13 residues. The V and J ends lost 0 bases and 10 bases respectively, with 9 bases between them. CDR3 bases: TGCGCCAGCAGCCAAGATAGAGAGGGAAAACTGTTTTTT. Translation gives CASSQDREGKLFF.

V usage is TRBV5-4 and J usage is TRBJ1-4; TRBD1 agrees at 9 bases. With V trimmed by 1 base and J by 8 bases, 9 bases remained unmatched. CDR3 size: 16 residues. Germline V gives CDR1 SGHNT, CDR2 YYREEE (reference sequence). CDR3 sequence reads: CASSLQATGGGEKLFF. The CDR3 DNA reads as TGTGCCAGCAGCTTGCAGGCTACAGGGGGCGGAGAAAAACTGTTTTTT. The full variable domain, in which reference TRBV5-4 and TRBJ1-4 provide the parts outside the CDR3, is ETGVTQSPTHLIKTRGQQVTLRCSSQSGHNTVSWYQQALGQGPQFIFQYYREEENGRGNFPPRFSGLQFPNYSSELNVNALELDDSALYLCASSLQATGGGEKLFFGSGTQLSVL.

The chain recombines TRBV19 with TRBJ1-1; no firm D call. The length of the CDR3 is 14 residues. Trimming stripped 2 bases from V and 11 bases from J, with 18 bases between. Germline V lookup: CDR1 LNHDA, CDR2 SQIVND (reference sequence). CDR3 nucleotide sequence: TGTGCCAGTAGTATACCTGATAGCATTTTTATGGCTTTCTTT. Amino acid sequence: CASSIPDSIFMAFF.